This record covers a single T cell receptor beta chain. The antigen is undetermined. Scientists ran DNA taken from cultured CD4+ T cells through the Oncomine TCR Beta short-read assay for sequencing. After culture, CD4+ T cells served as the source for genomic DNA extraction. TCRdb called the PCR reads again in MiXCR, with one record for every CDR3 protein. The sample has 6,500 to 9,000 distinct CDR3 sequences, around 41% seen once; the top ten hold around a quarter. Germline loops: CDR1 LGHNA, CDR2 YSLEER. The CDR3 spans 16 residues. Trimming took off 1 base at V and 7 bases at J, with 14 bases between the two ends. The data originate from a study of vaccination and CD4 T cells after COVID-19. Study background: Control cultures were supplied with a CEFX pool, an HIV-1 Nef pool, or no peptide at all. Study-wide findings and caveats: Spike mono-reactivity was found in 304 of 307 vaccine-specific clones from convalescent patients.

The treatment: approximately nine-day PBMC culture with coronavirus spike peptide pools or control peptides (ViraFEST assay). Researchers collected the unexposed donor's CD4+ T cells before the COVID-19 pandemic (2011-2018). ViraFEST stimulated the growth of antigen-specific T cells using peptide pools and subsequently profiled their TCRs by sequencing. Culture of about 1.8 million PBMCs per well took place with about 10 IU/ml IL-2 and 8.5 to 10 ug/ml peptide pools. What was sequenced was CD4+ T cells from blood, cultured in vitro. This receptor was obtained from a human donor in good health. V and J are TRBV4-3 and TRBJ1-6, with D possibly being TRBD1 (6 bases). The CDR3 loop is CASSQAWGGTNSPLHF. CDR3 in DNA: TGCGCCAGCAGCCAAGCGTGGGGGGGCACAAATTCACCCCTCCACTTT.